The rows below give T cell receptor beta chains drawn from one sample of a study of blood T cell repertoires in COVID-19. This table comes from immunoSEQ multiplex PCR, and its TCRdb copy is limited to in-frame clones, with some not included. In the table there are 300,000 to 400,000 clones, roughly 90% of which are singletons. Sequenced input: peripheral blood. Source of these receptors: a woman aged 45-65 years with active or convalescent COVID-19. Each CDR3 is given with its conserved first and last residue. D genes are given only for firm matches. Part of the rows lack a size; the others show once, few, many or a class for expanded clones.

D	V	J	size	CDR3	DNA
.	TRBV7-2	TRBJ2-2	.	CASSLDPVYGTGELFF	TGTGCCAGCAGCTTAGACCCTGTATACGGGACCGGGGAGCTGTTTTTT
.	TRBV19	TRBJ2-7	.	CASSIETGEQYF	TGTGCCAGTAGTATAGAGACGGGGGAGCAGTACTTC
TRBD1	TRBV7-9	TRBJ2-7	once	CASSFRDSPFAEQYF	TGTGCCAGCAGCTTCCGGGACAGCCCCTTTGCCGAGCAGTACTTC
TRBD1	TRBV29-1	TRBJ1-3	.	CSVWTSGGSGNTIYF	TGCAGCGTTTGGACCTCAGGGGGCTCTGGAAACACCATATATTTT
TRBD1	TRBV28	TRBJ1-2	.	CASRILSQGAQGYTF	TGTGCCAGCAGGATACTATCACAGGGGGCACAAGGCTACACCTTC
.	TRBV7-9	TRBJ2-5	.	CASSRERGGTQYF	TGTGCCAGCAGCCGGGAGAGGGGTGGGACCCAGTACTTC
TRBD1	TRBV6-2/TRBV6-3	TRBJ1-1	.	CASSYDRGGINTEAFF	TGTGCCAGCAGTTACGACAGGGGCGGAATTAACACTGAAGCTTTCTTT
.	TRBV7-2	TRBJ1-5	.	CASSLDPGEDQPQHF	TGTGCCAGCAGCTTAGATCCTGGGGAGGATCAGCCCCAGCATTTT
.	TRBV11-2	TRBJ2-1	.	CASSLGQGDEQFF	TGTGCCAGCAGCTTAGGGCAGGGCGATGAGCAGTTCTTC
TRBD1	TRBV6-5	TRBJ1-4	.	CASSIGTANEKLFF	TGTGCCAGCAGTATAGGGACAGCTAATGAAAAACTGTTTTTT
TRBD1	TRBV18	TRBJ2-3	once	CASSPTGGVYVSTDTQYF	TGTGCCAGCTCACCAACAGGGGGCGTTTATGTGAGCACAGATACGCAGTATTTT
TRBD1	TRBV29-1	TRBJ1-6	once	CSVGTGGNSPLHF	TGCAGCGTTGGGACAGGGGGTAATTCACCCCTCCACTTT
.	TRBV7-2	TRBJ1-5	.	CASSLGPYSNQPQHF	TGTGCCAGCAGCTTAGGGCCTTATAGCAATCAGCCCCAGCATTTT
TRBD1	TRBV18	TRBJ1-6	.	CASSPNTGDNSPLHF	TGTGCCAGCTCACCCAACACAGGGGATAATTCACCCCTCCACTTT
TRBD1	TRBV7-2	TRBJ1-4	.	CASSLRRGNEKLFF	TGTGCCAGCAGCTTGCGCAGGGGGAATGAAAAACTGTTTTTT
TRBD1	TRBV28	TRBJ2-7	.	CASSAPGQSYEQYF	TGTGCCAGCAGTGCCCCGGGACAGTCCTACGAGCAGTACTTC
TRBD1	TRBV6-6	TRBJ2-7	.	CASSYSGDSSYEQYF	TGTGCCAGCAGTTACTCAGGGGACAGCTCCTACGAGCAGTACTTC
.	TRBV2	TRBJ2-2	.	CASINTGTDTGELFF	TGTGCCAGCATTAATACCGGGACTGACACCGGGGAGCTGTTTTTT
.	TRBV11-3	TRBJ1-2	once	CASSPRGGGYTF	TGTGCCAGCAGCCCCCGGGGTGGAGGCTACACCTTC
.	TRBV30	TRBJ1-2	.	CAWTWWEGANYGYTF	TGTGCCTGGACGTGGTGGGAGGGGGCTAACTATGGCTACACCTTC
TRBD1	TRBV29-1	TRBJ1-1	.	CSVQDRGSSWNTEAFF	TGCAGCGTACAAGACAGGGGGAGTTCTTGGAACACTGAAGCTTTCTTT
TRBD1	TRBV5-1	TRBJ1-6	.	CASSPGQGYYNSPLHF	TGCGCCAGCAGTCCGGGACAGGGTTACTATAATTCACCCCTCCACTTT
TRBD1	TRBV27	TRBJ2-7	few	CASSFRGQGPISYEQYF	TGTGCCAGCAGTTTCCGCGGACAGGGGCCTATCTCCTACGAGCAGTACTTC
.	TRBV18	TRBJ1-3	.	CASSPLGRASGNTIYF	TGTGCCAGCTCACCCCTCGGGAGGGCCTCTGGAAACACCATATATTTT
.	TRBV6-2/TRBV6-3	TRBJ1-1	.	CASSSLGAGAFF	TGTGCCAGCAGTTCTCTGGGGGCGGGAGCTTTCTTT
TRBD2	TRBV10-3	TRBJ2-7	once	CAISEAGWEGTPYEQYF	TGTGCCATCAGTGAGGCGGGGTGGGAGGGGACCCCCTACGAGCAGTACTTC
.	TRBV5-1	TRBJ1-2	.	CASSEDTYGYTF	TGCGCCAGCAGCGAGGACACCTATGGCTACACCTTC
TRBD2	TRBV19	TRBJ2-4	.	CATSGNKNIQYF	TGTGCCACTAGCGGGAACAAAAACATTCAGTACTTC
.	TRBV9	TRBJ1-3	.	CASSLRDRSSGNTIYF	TGTGCCAGCAGCCTCCGTGACAGGTCTTCTGGAAACACCATATATTTT
TRBD2	TRBV7-3	TRBJ2-2	.	CASTLSPGTSGNTGELFF	TGTGCCAGCACCTTAAGCCCAGGGACTAGCGGAAACACCGGGGAGCTGTTTTTT
.	TRBV7-9	TRBJ2-7	.	CASSYRDKSYEQYF	TGTGCCAGCAGCTACCGGGACAAGTCCTACGAGCAGTACTTC
.	TRBV5-1	TRBJ2-3	.	CASSFPEVPADTQYF	TGCGCCAGCAGCTTCCCGGAGGTCCCGGCAGATACGCAGTATTTT
.	TRBV15	TRBJ1-1	.	CATSRGGGFEAFF	TGTGCCACCAGCAGAGGGGGCGGATTCGAAGCTTTCTTT
.	TRBV19	TRBJ1-6	.	CAKQNDSPLHF	TGTGCCAAACAGAACGATTCACCCCTCCACTTT
.	TRBV29-1	TRBJ2-2	few	CSTKVTGELFF	TGCAGCACAAAAGTCACCGGGGAGCTGTTTTTT
TRBD1	TRBV5-1	TRBJ2-7	many	CASSLRGTGNYEQYF	TGCGCCAGCAGCTTGAGGGGGACAGGGAACTACGAGCAGTACTTC
TRBD1	TRBV7-9	TRBJ2-2	many	CASSPTTGSGELFF	TGTGCCAGCAGCCCCACGACAGGGTCCGGGGAGCTGTTTTTT
TRBD1	TRBV5-1	TRBJ1-2	few	CASSFGQGQDYGYTF	TGCGCCAGCAGCTTCGGACAGGGTCAAGACTATGGCTACACCTTC
.	TRBV6-5	TRBJ1-4	.	CASKRGARNNEKLFF	TGTGCCAGCAAACGGGGGGCGCGGAATAATGAAAAACTGTTTTTT